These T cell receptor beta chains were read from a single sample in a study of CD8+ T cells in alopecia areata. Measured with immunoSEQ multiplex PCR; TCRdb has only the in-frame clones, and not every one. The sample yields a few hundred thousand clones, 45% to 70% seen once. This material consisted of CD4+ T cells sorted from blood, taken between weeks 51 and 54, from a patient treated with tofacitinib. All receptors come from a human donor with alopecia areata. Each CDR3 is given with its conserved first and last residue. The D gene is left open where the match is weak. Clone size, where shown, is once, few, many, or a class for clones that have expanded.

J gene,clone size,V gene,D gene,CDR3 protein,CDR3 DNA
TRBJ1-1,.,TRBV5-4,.,CASSLAGELTEAFF,TGTGCCAGCAGCTTGGCTGGGGAGCTGACTGAAGCTTTCTTT
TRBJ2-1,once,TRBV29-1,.,CSVNLFSYNEQFF,TGCAGCGTAAACCTTTTCTCCTACAATGAGCAGTTCTTC
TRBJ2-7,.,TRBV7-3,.,CASSYPAGTPSSYEQYF,TGTGCCAGCAGCTACCCCGCCGGGACGCCCAGCTCCTACGAGCAGTACTTC
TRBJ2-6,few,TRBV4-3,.,CASSQVQTGANVLTF,TGCGCCAGCAGCCAAGTCCAGACTGGGGCCAACGTCCTGACTTTC
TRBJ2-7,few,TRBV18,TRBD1,CASSPRTGDEQYF,TGTGCCAGCTCACCACGGACAGGGGACGAGCAGTACTTC
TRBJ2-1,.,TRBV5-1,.,CASSSLLGTSYNEQFF,TGCGCCAGCAGCTCCCTATTGGGGACGTCTTACAATGAGCAGTTCTTC
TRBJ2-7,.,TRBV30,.,CAWGRGTYEQYF,TGTGCCTGGGGCAGGGGAACCTACGAGCAGTACTTC
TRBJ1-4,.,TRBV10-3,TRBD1,CAISDGTGGKLFF,TGTGCCATCAGTGATGGGACAGGGGGAAAACTGTTTTTT
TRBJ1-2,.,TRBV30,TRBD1,CALQGDRGGYTF,TGTGCCTTACAGGGGGATCGAGGTGGCTACACCTTC
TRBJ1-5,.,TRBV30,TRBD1,CAWAGTVGQPQHF,TGTGCCTGGGCCGGGACAGTCGGTCAGCCCCAGCATTTT
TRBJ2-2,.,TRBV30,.,CAWTTGTSWQNPGELFF,TGTGCCTGGACCACTGGGACTTCTTGGCAAAACCCCGGGGAGCTGTTTTTT
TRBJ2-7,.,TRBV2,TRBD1,CASNPGQGAEQYF,TGTGCCAGCAATCCGGGACAGGGGGCCGAGCAGTACTTC
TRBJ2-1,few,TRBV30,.,CAWSGQWEQFF,TGTGCCTGGAGTGGCCAGTGGGAGCAGTTCTTC
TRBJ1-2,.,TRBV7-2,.,CASKPGLRDYGYTF,TGTGCCAGCAAACCAGGGTTGCGAGACTATGGCTACACCTTC
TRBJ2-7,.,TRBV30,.,CAWSVLGYSYEQYF,TGTGCCTGGAGTGTTTTGGGATACTCCTACGAGCAGTACTTC
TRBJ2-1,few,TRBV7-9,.,CASSFSTGYGEQFF,TGTGCCAGCAGCTTCTCCACAGGGTACGGTGAGCAGTTCTTC
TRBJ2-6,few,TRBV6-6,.,CASSEGAGANVLTF,TGTGCCAGCAGTGAGGGGGCTGGGGCCAACGTCCTGACTTTC
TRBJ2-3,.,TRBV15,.,CATSRESKAGADTQYF,TGTGCCACCAGCAGAGAATCCAAAGCAGGGGCAGATACGCAGTATTTT
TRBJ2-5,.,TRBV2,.,CASRTRSYQETQYF,TGTGCCAGCAGGACTAGAAGTTACCAAGAGACCCAGTACTTC
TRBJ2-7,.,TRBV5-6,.,CASSPHGTETYEQYF,TGTGCCAGCAGCCCTCACGGGACGGAAACCTACGAGCAGTACTTC
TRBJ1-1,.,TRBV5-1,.,CASSDKNGLSAFF,TGCGCCAGCAGCGACAAGAACGGACTTTCCGCTTTCTTT
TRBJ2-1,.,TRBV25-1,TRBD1,CASSEGRQGVSYNEQFF,TGTGCCAGCAGTGAAGGCAGGCAGGGGGTTTCCTACAATGAGCAGTTCTTC
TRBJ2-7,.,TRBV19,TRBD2,CASSALAGGLYEQYF,TGTGCCAGTAGTGCCCTAGCGGGGGGATTGTACGAGCAGTACTTC
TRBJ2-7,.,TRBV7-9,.,CASSLMWGPYEQYF,TGTGCCAGCAGCTTAATGTGGGGACCATACGAGCAGTACTTC
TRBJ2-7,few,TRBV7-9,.,CASSRGEGKEQYF,TGTGCCAGCAGCCGTGGGGAAGGGAAAGAGCAGTACTTC
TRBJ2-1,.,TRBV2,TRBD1,CASSVTGLSVNEQFF,TGTGCCAGCAGCGTGACAGGGTTGTCTGTCAATGAGCAGTTCTTC
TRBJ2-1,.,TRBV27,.,CASSFRGYNEQFF,TGTGCCAGCAGTTTTCGGGGCTACAATGAGCAGTTCTTC
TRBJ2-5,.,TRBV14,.,CASSLGLETQYF,TGTGCCAGCAGCCTAGGGTTAGAGACCCAGTACTTC
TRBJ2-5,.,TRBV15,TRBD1,CATSRGQGETQYF,TGTGCCACCAGCAGAGGACAGGGGGAGACCCAGTACTTC
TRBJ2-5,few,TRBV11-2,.,CASSSQGTDQETQYF,TGTGCCAGCAGCTCGCAGGGGACGGACCAAGAGACCCAGTACTTC
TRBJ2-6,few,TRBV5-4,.,CASSLERTGANVLTF,TGTGCCAGCAGCTTGGAGAGGACAGGGGCCAACGTCCTGACTTTC
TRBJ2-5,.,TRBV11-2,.,CASSLDSLGETQYF,TGTGCCAGCAGCTTAGACAGTCTGGGGGAGACCCAGTACTTC
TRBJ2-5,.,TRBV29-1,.,CSGSDQAPKETQYF,TGCAGCGGATCGGACCAAGCCCCCAAAGAGACCCAGTACTTC
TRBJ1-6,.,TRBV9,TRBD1,CASSPGQPSPLHF,TGTGCCAGCAGCCCGGGACAGCCTTCACCCCTCCACTTT
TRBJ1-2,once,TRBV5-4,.,CASSFVTVKYGYTF,TGTGCCAGCAGCTTCGTGACGGTGAAATATGGCTACACCTTC
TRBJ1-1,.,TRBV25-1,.,CASSAQMNTEAFF,TGTGCCAGCAGTGCCCAGATGAACACTGAAGCTTTCTTT
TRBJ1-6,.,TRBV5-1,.,CASSSAENSPLHF,TGCGCCAGCAGCTCTGCGGAGAATTCACCCCTCCACTTT
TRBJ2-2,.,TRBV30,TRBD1,CAWNAGGAVGRELFF,TGTGCCTGGAACGCAGGGGGCGCGGTCGGCCGGGAGCTGTTTTTT
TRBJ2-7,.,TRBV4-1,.,CASSPYRGYEQYF,TGCGCCAGCAGCCCATACAGAGGCTACGAGCAGTACTTC
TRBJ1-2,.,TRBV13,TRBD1,CASSRQGDRYTF,TGTGCCAGCAGCCGCCAGGGGGACCGCTACACCTTC
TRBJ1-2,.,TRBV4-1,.,CASSQDSGLYGYTF,TGCGCCAGCAGCCAAGATTCAGGACTCTATGGCTACACCTTC
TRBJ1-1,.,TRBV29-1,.,CSARNTEAFF,TGCAGCGCTCGAAACACTGAAGCTTTCTTT
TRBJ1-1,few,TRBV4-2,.,CASSQQGNSEAFF,TGTGCCAGCAGCCAACAGGGTAACTCTGAAGCTTTCTTT
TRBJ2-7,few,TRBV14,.,CASSRPGTPFDEQYF,TGTGCCAGCAGCCGCCCCGGGACGCCCTTCGACGAGCAGTACTTC
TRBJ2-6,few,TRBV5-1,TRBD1,CAGGTGATGANVLTF,TGCGCCGGCGGGACAGGGGCGACTGGGGCCAACGTCCTGACTTTC
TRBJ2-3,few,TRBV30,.,CAWSSGDTQYF,TGTGCCTGGAGTTCAGGGGATACGCAGTATTTT
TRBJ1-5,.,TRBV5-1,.,CASSPDSNQPQHF,TGCGCCAGCAGCCCTGACAGCAATCAGCCCCAGCATTTT
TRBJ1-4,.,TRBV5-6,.,CASSLLDHNEKLFF,TGTGCCAGCAGCTTGTTGGACCATAATGAAAAACTGTTTTTT
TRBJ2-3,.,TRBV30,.,CAWETSDTQYF,TGTGCCTGGGAGACATCAGATACGCAGTATTTT
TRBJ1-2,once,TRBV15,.,CATSAPWGGYTF,TGTGCCACCAGCGCACCCTGGGGGGGCTACACCTTC
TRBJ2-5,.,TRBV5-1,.,CASSPGPAETQYF,TGCGCCAGCAGCCCAGGGCCCGCAGAGACCCAGTACTTC
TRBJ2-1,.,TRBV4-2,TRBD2,CASSQKEADYWTSGSYNEQFF,TGTGCCAGCAGCCAAAAAGAGGCAGATTATTGGACTAGCGGCTCCTACAATGAGCAGTTCTTC
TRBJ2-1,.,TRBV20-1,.,CSAYHYNEQFF,TGCAGTGCTTACCATTACAATGAGCAGTTCTTC
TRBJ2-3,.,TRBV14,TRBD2,CASSQFGTSGGPDTQYF,TGTGCCAGCAGCCAATTCGGGACTAGCGGGGGGCCGGATACGCAGTATTTT
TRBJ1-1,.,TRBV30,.,CAWTFLRGTGNTEAFF,TGTGCCTGGACCTTCCTTCGAGGGACTGGGAACACTGAAGCTTTCTTT
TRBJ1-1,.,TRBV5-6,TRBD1,CASSWGLTGGLNTEAFF,TGTGCCAGCAGCTGGGGATTGACAGGGGGCCTGAACACTGAAGCTTTCTTT
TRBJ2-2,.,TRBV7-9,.,CASSLAKGRGGELFF,TGTGCCAGCAGCTTAGCGAAAGGTCGTGGCGGGGAGCTGTTTTTT
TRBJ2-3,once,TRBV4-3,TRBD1,CASSQGQGASDTQYF,TGCGCCAGCAGCCAAGGACAGGGGGCCTCAGATACGCAGTATTTT
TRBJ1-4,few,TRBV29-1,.,CSVERAGSGGEKLFF,TGCAGCGTTGAAAGGGCGGGGAGCGGGGGAGAAAAACTGTTTTTT